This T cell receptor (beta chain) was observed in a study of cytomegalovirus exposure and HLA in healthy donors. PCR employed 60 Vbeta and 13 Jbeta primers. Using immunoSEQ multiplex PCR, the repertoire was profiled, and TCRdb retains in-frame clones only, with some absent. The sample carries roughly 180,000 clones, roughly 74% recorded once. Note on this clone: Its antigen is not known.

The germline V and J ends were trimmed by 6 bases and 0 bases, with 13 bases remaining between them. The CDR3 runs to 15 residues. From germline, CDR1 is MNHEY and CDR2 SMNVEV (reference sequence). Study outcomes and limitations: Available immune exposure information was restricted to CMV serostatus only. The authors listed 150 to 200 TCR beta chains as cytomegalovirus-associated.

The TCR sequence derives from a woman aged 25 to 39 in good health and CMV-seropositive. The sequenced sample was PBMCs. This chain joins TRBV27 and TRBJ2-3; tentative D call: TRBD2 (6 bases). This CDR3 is CASRLLAGSTDTQYF. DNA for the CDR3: TGTGCCAGCAGACTCCTCGCGGGGAGCACAGATACGCAGTATTTT.